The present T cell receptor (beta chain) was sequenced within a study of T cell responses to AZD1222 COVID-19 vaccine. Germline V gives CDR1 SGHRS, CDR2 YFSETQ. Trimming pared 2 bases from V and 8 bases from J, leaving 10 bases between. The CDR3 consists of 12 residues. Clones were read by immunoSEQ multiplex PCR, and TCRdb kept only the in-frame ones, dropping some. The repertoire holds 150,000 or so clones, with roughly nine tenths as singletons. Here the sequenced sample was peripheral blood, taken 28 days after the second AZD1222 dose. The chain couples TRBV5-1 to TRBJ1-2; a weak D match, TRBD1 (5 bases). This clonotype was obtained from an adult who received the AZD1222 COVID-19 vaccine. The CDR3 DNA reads TGCGCCAGCAGCTTAGGGGCTAGCGGCTACACCTTC. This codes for CASSLGASGYTF.